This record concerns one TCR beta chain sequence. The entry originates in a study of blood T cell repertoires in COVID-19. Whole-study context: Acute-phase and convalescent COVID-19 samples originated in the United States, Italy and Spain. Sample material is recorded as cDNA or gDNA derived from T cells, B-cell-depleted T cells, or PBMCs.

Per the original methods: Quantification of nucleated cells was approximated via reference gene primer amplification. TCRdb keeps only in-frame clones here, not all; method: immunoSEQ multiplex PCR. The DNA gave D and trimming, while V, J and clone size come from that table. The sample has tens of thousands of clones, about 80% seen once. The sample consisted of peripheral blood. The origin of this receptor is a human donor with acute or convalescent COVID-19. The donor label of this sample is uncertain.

The CDR3, as DNA: TGTGCCAGTAGTCCGGGACTAGCGGGGTGGAAAACCGACATTACCAAAGGCTCCTACGAGCAGTACTTC. This translates into CASSPGLAGWKTDITKGSYEQYF. The rearrangement links TRBV19 to TRBJ2-7, with TRBD2 matching over 13 bases. J gave up 0 bases and V 5 bases, and 25 bases lay outside the gene matches. CDR3 length: 23 residues. Per germline, CDR1 LNHDA and CDR2 SQIVND (reference sequence). Together with reference TRBV19 and TRBJ2-7, the CDR3 gives the full variable domain: DGGITQSPKYLFRKEGQNVTLSCEQNLNHDAMYWYRQDPGQGLRLIYYSQIVNDFQKGDIAEGYSVSREKKESFPLTVTSAQKNPTAFYLCASSPGLAGWKTDITKGSYEQYFGPGTRLTVT.